Only a few counts were recorded for the clone carrying this T cell receptor beta chain. The target antigen is unknown. Germline lookup yields CDR1 SGHTA and CDR2 FQGNSA. With 5 bases removed from V and 2 bases from J, the gap between germline ends came to 15 bases. The CDR3 runs 15 residues. TCRdb re-analysed the reads in MiXCR, keeping a single row per CDR3 protein. Among about 400,000 distinct CDR3 sequences listed, about 35% were seen once. These data come from a study of T cell repertoires in cytomegalovirus infection. The chain is built from TRBV7-2 and TRBJ2-5; D is perhaps TRBD2 (6 bases). The sequence derives from a human donor in good health (CMV status not recorded). Some clones in this sample may be carry-over from other donors' samples. Material: cultured PBMCs, obtained from culture after CMV antigen stimulation. The CDR3 sequence: CASSRLSGRQETQYF. CDR3 bases: TGTGCCAGCAGCCGCCTGAGCGGGCGACAAGAGACCCAGTACTTC.